Below, 26 T cell receptor beta chains from the same sample are listed, as sequenced in a study of T cell responses to AZD1222 COVID-19 vaccine. Assay: immunoSEQ multiplex PCR; the TCRdb copy retains only in-frame clones and omits some. The repertoire holds around 86,000 clones, roughly 90% seen once, with 8% to 9.5% in the top ten. The material was peripheral blood, obtained on day 0 of AZD1222 vaccination. All receptors derive from an adult in good health.

The chain carries TRBV25-1 and TRBJ1-1; TRBD1 is a possible D gene (6 bases). Germline lookup yields CDR1 MGHDK and CDR2 SYGVNS. There are 16 residues in the CDR3. V was trimmed by 4 bases and J by 0 bases, leaving 15 bases between them. The CDR3 region has the DNA TGTGCCAGCAGTGGATGGGATTACAGGGTGAACACTGAAGCTTTCTTT. This sequence encodes CASSGWDYRVNTEAFF.

DNA of the CDR3: TGTGCCAGCAGTAAACAGGGAATGGGGGAAAAACTGTTTTTT. It encodes CASSKQGMGEKLFF. V gene TRBV27 combines with J gene TRBJ1-4; D perhaps matches TRBD1 (6 bases). Per germline, CDR1 MNHEY and CDR2 SMNVEV (reference sequence). The CDR3 covers 14 residues. V was trimmed by 5 bases and J by 8 bases, leaving 15 bases between them.

This chain links TRBV6-5 with TRBJ2-3, with TRBD2 identical over 10 bases. This CDR3 comprises 14 residues. The germline V gene encodes CDR1 MNHEY and CDR2 SVGAGI. V lost 5 bases to trimming and J lost 3 bases; unmatched junction nucleotides: 2. The CDR3 is CASSSGGGTDTQYF. The CDR3 DNA reads as TGTGCCAGCAGTAGCGGGGGGGGGACAGATACGCAGTATTTT.

This clone was seen only a few times. The V gene is TRBV5-1, the J gene TRBJ2-5; D unresolved. The germline V gene encodes CDR1 SGHRS and CDR2 YFSETQ. CDR3 length equals 14 residues. Trimming shortened V by 7 bases and J by 3 bases, and 16 bases separated the two germline ends. The CDR3 is CASGPKTLEETQYF. CDR3 nucleotides: TGCGCCAGCGGACCTAAAACCCTCGAAGAGACCCAGTACTTC. Combining the CDR3 with reference TRBV5-1 and TRBJ2-5 gives the whole variable domain KAGVTQTPRYLIKTRGQQVTLSCSPISGHRSVSWYQQTPGQGLQFLFEYFSETQRNKGNFPGRFSGRQFSNSRSEMNVSTLELGDSALYLCASGPKTLEETQYFGPGTRLLVL.

This clone was seen a single time. CDR3 protein: CASSLRRDNHQPQHF. The CDR3 DNA follows: TGTGCCAGCAGCTTGCGCCGGGACAATCACCAGCCCCAGCATTTT. The chain links TRBV5-6 to TRBJ1-5; D may be TRBD1 (6 bases). Per germline, CDR1 SGHDT and CDR2 YYEEEE. CDR3 length: 15 residues. Trimming took 1 base from V and 7 from J, leaving 15 bases between them. Combining the CDR3 with reference TRBV5-6 and TRBJ1-5 gives the whole variable domain DAGVTQSPTHLIKTRGQQVTLRCSPKSGHDTVSWYQQALGQGPQFIFQYYEEEERQRGNFPDRFSGHQFPNYSSELNVNALLLGDSALYLCASSLRRDNHQPQHFGDGTRLSIL.

The gene calls are TRBV11-3 and TRBJ2-2, with a tentative D call TRBD2 (6 bases). Germline loops: CDR1 SGHNT, CDR2 YENEEA. The CDR3 is 15 amino acids. Trimming took off 3 bases at V and 3 bases at J, with 11 bases between the two ends. The CDR3 loop is CASSFVGGDTGELFF. In DNA form, the CDR3 reads TGTGCCAGCAGCTTCGTGGGGGGTGACACCGGGGAGCTGTTTTTT.

The chain is built from TRBV2 and TRBJ2-7; TRBD2 is a possible D gene (6 bases). The CDR3 extends over 15 amino acids. Germline CDR1 reads SNHLY; CDR2 reads FYNNEI. Trimming took 3 bases from V and 1 from J, leaving 13 bases between them. The DNA for the CDR3 is TGTGCCAGCAGTGACCAGGGAGGCTTTTCCTACGAGCAGTACTTC. Its protein product is CASSDQGGFSYEQYF.

The gene calls are TRBV7-3 and TRBJ2-5; 12 nucleotides align to TRBD2. From germline, CDR1 is SGHTA and CDR2 FQGTGA. The CDR3 covers 16 residues. V dropped 4 bases and J dropped 5; count of bases not matched to a gene: 8. CDR3 nucleotide sequence: TGTGCCAGCAGCTCCCCACTAGCGGGGGGTTCGGAGACCCAGTACTTC. Translation: CASSSPLAGGSETQYF.

The chain couples TRBV5-4 to TRBJ2-2; maybe TRBD2 (6 bases). The CDR3 runs 11 residues. V was shortened by 4 bases and J by 8 bases, with 6 bases between the two germline ends. Germline values: CDR1 SGHNT, CDR2 YYREEE (reference sequence). The CDR3 here is CASSRGGELFF. CDR3 nucleotide sequence: TGTGCCAGCAGCCGGGGGGGGGAGCTGTTTTTT.

This clone was seen only once. For the CDR3, the DNA is TGCGCCAGCAGTCTCAGCGGGGGATCCTACAATGAGCAGTTCTTC. Its translation is CASSLSGGSYNEQFF. The gene calls are TRBV5-1 and TRBJ2-1; TRBD2 matches 8 bases. The ends lost 5 bases at V and 1 base at J; junction bases unmatched: 5. The CDR3 extends over 15 amino acids. Germline CDR1 SGHRS, CDR2 YFSETQ.

This chain uses TRBV11-2 with TRBJ1-1, with D unresolved. Germline V CDR1 and CDR2: SGHAT, FQNNGV. The CDR3 covers 14 residues. Trimming pared 2 bases from V and 7 bases from J, leaving 14 bases between. CDR3 protein: CASSLSFNSHEAFF. CDR3 nucleotide sequence: TGTGCCAGCAGCTTATCTTTCAACTCCCATGAAGCTTTCTTT.

The chain couples TRBV3-1 (or the pseudogene TRBV3-2) to TRBJ1-5; maybe TRBD1 (6 bases). The CDR3 is 14 residues long. The germline gives CDR1 LGHDT, CDR2 YNNKEL (reference sequence). V was trimmed by 11 bases and J by 0 bases, leaving 14 bases between them. CDR3 nucleotides: TGTGCCTTTTACAGGGCTAATAGCAATCAGCCCCAGCATTTT. Protein: CAFYRANSNQPQHF.

The rearrangement joins TRBV7-2 to TRBJ2-3; D may match TRBD1 or TRBD2 (5 bases each). V was trimmed by 7 bases and J by 0 bases, leaving 14 bases between them. From germline, CDR1 is SGHTA and CDR2 FQGNSA. CDR3 length equals 15 residues. Here the CDR3 DNA reads TGTGCCAGCACTTTAGTGGGGGTTAGCACAGATACGCAGTATTTT. Amino acid sequence: CASTLVGVSTDTQYF. Full variable domain (remainder filled in from reference TRBV7-2 and TRBJ2-3): GAGVSQSPSNKVTEKGKDVELRCDPISGHTALYWYRQSLGQGLEFLIYFQGNSAPDKSGLPSDRFSAERTGGSVSTLTIQRTQQEDSAVYLCASTLVGVSTDTQYFGPGTRLTVL.

V is TRBV11-2 and J is TRBJ2-2; 8 bases map to TRBD1. From germline, CDR1 is SGHAT and CDR2 FQNNGV. The CDR3 is made up of 10 amino acids. DNA for the CDR3: TGTTCCGACAGGGGTGGGGAGCTGTTTTTT. Translated: CSDRGGELFF.

The chain is built from TRBV9 and TRBJ1-4; tentatively, D is TRBD1 (5 bases). The CDR3 runs to 15 residues. The V gene lost 4 bases and the J gene lost 7 bases, with 17 bases spanning the gap. The germline V gene encodes CDR1 SGDLS and CDR2 YYNGEE. This CDR3 is CASSMLGAVGEKLFF. CDR3 in DNA: TGTGCCAGCAGCATGCTAGGGGCCGTTGGTGAAAAACTGTTTTTT.

This clone appeared a single time. The chain has TRBV2 and TRBJ2-3; 7 bases line up with TRBD1. The germline gives CDR1 SNHLY, CDR2 FYNNEI. This CDR3 has 15 amino acids. Trimming at V came to 0 bases and at J to 2 bases, leaving 2 bases not matched to a gene. CDR3 loop: CASSEAGQLTDTQYF. The DNA of the CDR3 is TGTGCCAGCAGTGAAGCGGGACAGCTCACAGATACGCAGTATTTT.

This chain links TRBV2 with TRBJ2-6; 9 bases map to TRBD1. V was pared by 6 bases and J by 4 bases, with 4 bases of the junction left unmatched. This CDR3 has 15 residues. Looked up from germline, CDR1 is SNHLY and CDR2 is FYNNEI. CDR3 region: CASSRTGDGANVLTF. The CDR3 region has the DNA TGTGCCAGCAGCAGGACAGGGGACGGGGCCAACGTCCTGACTTTC.

This chain connects TRBV4-3 to TRBJ2-7; D gene ambiguous. Trimming pared 0 bases from V and 6 bases from J, leaving 15 bases between. CDR1 LGHNA and CDR2 YSLEER come from the germline V gene. The CDR3 totals 15 residues. CDR3 region: CASSQDGRTLSEQYF. In nucleotides, the CDR3 is TGCGCCAGCAGCCAAGATGGACGAACCCTTAGCGAGCAGTACTTC.

The genes are TRBV30 and TRBJ2-1; D not certain. The V gene lost 2 bases and the J gene lost 2 bases, with 10 bases spanning the gap. Germline values: CDR1 GTSNPN, CDR2 SVGIG (reference sequence). The CDR3 has 14 residues. CDR3: CAWSPLVTYNEQFF. The CDR3 nucleotides are TGTGCCTGGAGTCCCCTAGTTACCTACAATGAGCAGTTCTTC.

The rearrangement joins TRBV23-1 to TRBJ1-2; D not certain. TRBV23-1 qualifies as an ORF whose function is uncertain. Deletions cut 0 bases from V and 5 bases from J, with 10 bases between. The length of the CDR3 is 14 residues. CDR3 sequence (DNA): TGCGCCAGCAGTCAATCCCGGGATTTTTATGGCTACACCTTC. The encoded protein is CASSQSRDFYGYTF.

The chain recombines TRBV7-2 with TRBJ2-7, with TRBD1 matching over 7 bases. This CDR3 spans 18 amino acids. CDR1 and CDR2 from the germline V gene are SGHTA and FQGNSA. Unmatched junction bases numbered 18, after V lost 5 bases and J lost 2 bases. The CDR3 coding sequence is TGTGCCAGCAGCCGGACGACGCTTCGACAGGGAAGTACCTACGAGCAGTACTTC. This translates into CASSRTTLRQGSTYEQYF.

This clone was seen just once. The CDR3 sequence is CASSQESGTTGELFF. The CDR3 region has the DNA TGCGCCAGCAGCCAAGAATCAGGGACCACCGGGGAGCTGTTTTTT. V gene TRBV4-1 combines with J gene TRBJ2-2; D may be TRBD1 or TRBD2 (5 bases each). V lost 0 bases, J lost 4 bases, and 9 bases lay in between. The CDR3 covers 15 residues. CDR1 and CDR2 from the germline V gene are MGHRA and YSYEKL.

The genes are TRBV18 and TRBJ1-1; D gene uncertain. Trimming took off 3 bases at V and 1 base at J, with 9 bases between the two ends. Germline CDR1 and CDR2: KGHSH and LQKENI. The CDR3 runs 14 residues. The CDR3 nucleotides read TGTGCCAGCTCACCGTCCGGCCCGAACACTGAAGCTTTCTTT. It yields the protein CASSPSGPNTEAFF.

This chain links TRBV24-1 with TRBJ1-1; TRBD1 might be the D (6 bases). Germline-derived CDR1 and CDR2 are KGHDR and SFDVKD. Between the trimmed V and J ends, which lost 7 bases and 1 base, there was a span of 15 bases. The CDR3 sequence is 15 residues long. Here the CDR3 DNA reads TGTGCCACCAGACAGGGAGCGGACCCGAACACTGAAGCTTTCTTT. Residues: CATRQGADPNTEAFF.

The chain is built from TRBV18 and TRBJ2-2; D unresolved. The germline V gene encodes CDR1 KGHSH and CDR2 LQKENI. The CDR3 length is 13 residues. V lost 3 bases to trimming and J lost 6 bases, with 8 bases between them. The CDR3: CASSPGSAGELFF. The CDR3 DNA reads TGTGCCAGCTCACCGGGGTCTGCCGGGGAGCTGTTTTTT.

The CDR3 loop reads CASRFGESYNSPLHF. The CDR3 coding sequence is TGTGCCAGCAGATTCGGGGAATCCTATAATTCACCCCTCCACTTT. The chain links TRBV9 to TRBJ1-6; D not certain. Trimming stripped 5 bases from V and 1 base from J, with 10 bases between. Germline V CDR1 and CDR2: SGDLS, YYNGEE. The CDR3 consists of 15 residues.